These 29 T cell receptor beta chains came from one sample sequenced in a study of molecular identifiers for immune sequencing clone quantification. TCRdb re-derived calls from the PCR reads in MiXCR, one entry per CDR3 protein. The sample holds 65,000 to 70,000 distinct CDR3 sequences, roughly 20% seen once. Sequencing input: naive CD8+ T cells from blood, with Jurkat cell RNA spiked in. As for subset: FACS-sorted CD8+CD4-CCR7+CD45RA+ naive T cells. These receptors all come from a human donor in good health. Some libraries in this study had Jurkat cell RNA spiked in.

Worth noting for this clonotype: This sequence may be a read error, since a much larger clone differs from it by one base. This rearrangement joins TRBV19 to TRBJ2-3; the match to TRBD2 covers 12 bases. The CDR3 sequence is 13 residues long. Per germline, CDR1 LNHDA and CDR2 SQIVND (reference sequence). For the CDR3, the DNA is TGTACTAGCGGGAGGTCTTACACAGATACGCAGTATTTT. Translated: CTSGRSYTDTQYF.

Regarding this clonotype: A single base separates this from a much larger clone, so it may be a read error. V is TRBV15 and J is TRBJ1-5, with TRBD1 as a possible D gene (5 bases). This CDR3 contains 16 residues. V dropped 3 bases and J dropped 1 base, with 13 bases sitting between them. Germline V gene sequence: CDR1 LNHNV, CDR2 YYDKDF (reference sequence). CDR3 region: CATSRGRGVSNQPQHF. The CDR3 coding sequence is TGTGCCACCAGCAGGGGAAGGGGCGTAAGCAATCAGCCCCAGCATTTT.

This clonotype was picked up many times. The rearrangement links TRBV29-1 to TRBJ2-1, with 7 bases aligning to TRBD1. CDR1 is SQVTM, CDR2 ANQGSEA, per germline. The CDR3 totals 12 residues. V dropped 4 bases and J dropped 11; count of bases not matched to a gene: 8. The CDR3 DNA sequence: TGCAGCGTTGTAGGGGGCCCGGCCCAGCAGTTCTTC. Residues: CSVVGGPAQQFF.

The sample holds many counts of this clonotype. The chain is built from TRBV7-9 and TRBJ2-7, with 10 bases lining up with TRBD1. CDR1 SEHNR and CDR2 FQNEAQ come from the germline V gene (reference sequence). CDR3 length: 15 residues. V was pared by 5 bases and J by 6 bases, with 10 bases of the junction left unmatched. Written as DNA, the CDR3 is TGTGCCAGCAGCCAAACCGGGACAGGGGATGGCGAGCAGTACTTC. Protein product: CASSQTGTGDGEQYF.

This clonotype has ten or more counts. The V and J genes are TRBV23-1 and TRBJ1-1; TRBD1 is a possible D gene (5 bases). TRBV23-1 is treated as an ORF (open reading frame) with a function not yet certain. V was trimmed by 10 bases and J by 3 bases, leaving 15 bases between them. The CDR3 has 13 amino acids. CDR3 DNA sequence: TGCGCCACCGCAGAGGGGCGGTACACTGAAGCTTTCTTT. Its translation: CATAEGRYTEAFF.

This clonotype has a count of ten or more. In DNA form, the CDR3 reads TGTGCCAGCCAAGCGGGGGGCATTCAGTACTTC. Amino acid sequence: CASQAGGIQYF. V gene TRBV28 combines with J gene TRBJ2-4; 9 positions agree with TRBD2. CDR1 is MDHEN and CDR2 is SYDVKM in the germline V gene. Losses at the gene ends were 8 bases for V and 9 bases for J; bases not matched to a gene: 2. There are 11 residues in the CDR3.

This clonotype was counted many times. This chain uses TRBV3-1 with TRBJ2-1; 13 bases align to TRBD2. The CDR3 sequence is 17 residues long. Germline trimming cut 3 bases from V and 8 bases from J; bases unmatched to any gene: 10. In germline, CDR1 is LGHDT, CDR2 YNNKEL (reference sequence). The CDR3 here is CASSHTLAGGPFDEQFF. CDR3 sequence (DNA): TGTGCCAGCAGCCATACACTAGCGGGAGGGCCCTTCGATGAGCAGTTCTTC.

The CDR3 DNA follows: TGTGCCAGCAGCTTCCAGGGATCGGGTTACAATCAGCCCCAGCATTTT. This sequence encodes CASSFQGSGYNQPQHF. The chain uses TRBV5-6 and TRBJ1-5, with D tentatively TRBD1 (5 bases). There are 16 residues in the CDR3. Germline V gene data show CDR1 as SGHDT and CDR2 as YYEEEE. V gave up 2 bases and J gave up 3 bases, with 15 bases separating them.

V usage is TRBV29-1 and J usage is TRBJ2-7; 8 nucleotides agree with TRBD1. Germline V gene sequence: CDR1 SQVTM, CDR2 ANQGSEA. The ends lost 2 bases at V and 4 bases at J; junction bases unmatched: 4. There are 13 residues in the CDR3. The CDR3 is CSVEQGTGYEQYF. In DNA, the CDR3 is TGCAGCGTTGAACAGGGGACAGGTTACGAGCAGTACTTC.

The genes are TRBV21-1 and TRBJ2-7; the table assigns TRBD2, which was not confirmed against the DNA. TRBV21-1 is shown as a pseudogene. The CDR3 totals 15 residues. For the CDR3, the DNA is TGTGCCAGCAGTAGCGGGGGGCGGTTCGCCTACGGGCAGTACTTC. Its protein product is CASSSGGRFAYGQYF.

Concerning this clonotype itself: This may come from a read error, since a much larger clone is one base off. The chain recombines TRBV7-9 with TRBJ2-7; D ambiguous. This CDR3 comprises 14 residues. V was shortened by 3 bases and J by 6 bases, with 15 bases between the two germline ends. The V gene's germline CDR1 is SEHNR and CDR2 FQNEAQ (reference sequence). The CDR3 sequence: CASSLTSSACEQYF. Here the CDR3 DNA reads TGTGCCAGCAGCTTGACATCGAGCGCCTGCGAGCAGTACTTC.

This clonotype was recorded at least ten times. The rearrangement uses TRBV27 and TRBJ2-7; D possibly corresponds to TRBD2 (5 bases). Trimming cost V 8 bases and J 0 bases, with 11 bases left between them. Looked up from germline, CDR1 is MNHEY and CDR2 is SMNVEV (reference sequence). The CDR3 is 13 residues long. CDR3 sequence (DNA): TGTGCCAGCGGACTTTTGCCCTCCTACGAGCAGTACTTC. Its translation is CASGLLPSYEQYF.

A note on this clonotype: A much larger clonotype is one base distant, so this may be a read error. In DNA form, the CDR3 reads TGTGCCAGCACTCAGAACACCAGGGAGCTGTTTTTT. This encodes CASTQNTRELFF. The chain carries TRBV5-4 and TRBJ2-2; no clear D. Germline-derived CDR1 and CDR2 are SGHNT and YYREEE (reference sequence). The CDR3 has 12 residues. Full variable domain (remainder filled in from reference TRBV5-4 and TRBJ2-2): ETGVTQSPTHLIKTRGQQVTLRCSSQSGHNTVSWYQQALGQGPQFIFQYYREEENGRGNFPPRFSGLQFPNYSSELNVNALELDDSALYLCASTQNTRELFFGEGSRLTVL.

The chain combines TRBV3-1 with TRBJ2-4; TRBD2 matches at 8 bases. Germline V gives CDR1 LGHDT, CDR2 YNNKEL (reference sequence). CDR3 length: 14 amino acids. With V trimmed by 1 base and J by 7 bases, 3 bases remained unmatched. The DNA for the CDR3 is TGTGCCAGCAGCCAAGTGGGACTAGAGAACATTCAGTACTTC. Its protein product is CASSQVGLENIQYF.

This clonotype was seen more than once but under ten times. In nucleotides, the CDR3 is TGTGCCACAGCGGCTGGCGGGGCTTACGAGCAGTACTTC. This translates into CATAAGGAYEQYF. The chain carries TRBV7-9 and TRBJ2-7, with TRBD2 as a possible D gene (6 bases). CDR3 size: 13 residues. Trimming removed 10 bases from V and 4 bases from J, with 17 bases in between. The germline CDR1 and CDR2 sequences are SEHNR and FQNEAQ (reference sequence).

This clonotype was counted at least ten times. The chain recombines TRBV7-2 with TRBJ2-7; D is ambiguous. The germline V gene encodes CDR1 SGHTA and CDR2 FQGNSA. The CDR3 runs to 14 residues. V was trimmed by 4 bases and J by 5 bases, leaving 15 bases between them. The CDR3 nucleotides are TGTGCCAGCAGCTCGACCCTCTTTGAGGACGAGCAGTACTTC. Its translation is CASSSTLFEDEQYF.

Ten or more counts support this clonotype. This rearrangement joins TRBV27 to TRBJ2-7; a weak D match, TRBD2 (7 bases). Trimming stripped 6 bases from V and 6 bases from J, with 18 bases between. The CDR3 is 14 amino acids. Per the germline V gene, CDR1 is MNHEY and CDR2 is SMNVEV (reference sequence). The CDR3 DNA follows: TGTGCCAGCAGCTTACAGGGAGGGGTCCGCGAGCAGTACTTC. The encoded protein is CASSLQGGVREQYF.

This clonotype was seen many times. The chain couples TRBV10-1 to TRBJ2-7; 8 bases are a match to TRBD1. This CDR3 spans 14 amino acids. Germline V gene lookup returns CDR1 WNHNN and CDR2 SYGVQD (reference sequence). Germline trimming cut 2 bases from V and 6 bases from J; bases unmatched to any gene: 6. For the CDR3, the DNA is TGCGCCAGCAGTGAGCCGCTCACAGGGGGCGAGCAGTACTTC. Its protein is CASSEPLTGGEQYF.

Many counts were recorded for this clonotype. The chain links TRBV4-1 to TRBJ2-7; D is unresolved. This CDR3 is built from 15 residues. Germline lookup yields CDR1 MGHRA and CDR2 YSYEKL. V lost 7 bases and J lost 0, with 16 bases in between. Here the CDR3 DNA reads TGCGCCAGCACTCCTACCCCGAGTCCCTCCTACGAGCAGTACTTC. Encoded protein: CASTPTPSPSYEQYF.

A remark on this clonotype: A much bigger clone sits one base away, suggesting this may be a read error. V usage is TRBV7-6 and J usage is TRBJ2-7; no reliable D call. Deletions cut 7 bases from V and 7 bases from J, with 14 bases between. The germline V gene has CDR1 SGHVS and CDR2 FNYEAQ. The CDR3 has 12 residues. CDR3 sequence (DNA): TGTGCCAGCAACTCCCCTAGGGAAGAGCAGTACTTC. It translates to CASNSPREEQYF.

At least ten counts were recorded for this clonotype. J is TRBJ2-7 and V is TRBV24-1; D is possibly TRBD1 (5 bases). V was pared by 7 bases and J by 1 base, with 22 bases between. Germline assignment: CDR1 KGHDR and CDR2 SFDVKD. The CDR3 is 17 amino acids. CDR3 DNA sequence: TGTGCCACCAGCTGGCGGCGACAGCGAAAAATTTCCTACGAGCAGTACTTC. This sequence encodes CATSWRRQRKISYEQYF.

This clonotype was observed at least ten times. The genes are TRBV4-1 and TRBJ2-1; TRBD2 is a possible D gene (6 bases). V lost 0 bases and J 6 bases, leaving 12 bases between the germline ends. The CDR3 has 15 amino acids. The germline V gene has CDR1 MGHRA and CDR2 YSYEKL. The CDR3 sequence is CASSQEPQGGNEQFF. Written as DNA, the CDR3 is TGCGCCAGCAGCCAAGAGCCGCAGGGAGGCAATGAGCAGTTCTTC.

This clonotype appeared many times. This sequence joins TRBV11-3 and TRBJ2-7; D not certain. V gave up 5 bases and J gave up 2 bases, with 16 bases separating them. There are 15 residues in the CDR3. Germline CDR1 and CDR2: SGHNT and YENEEA. The CDR3 loop is CASSSYSEITYEQYF. The CDR3 DNA sequence: TGTGCCAGCAGCAGCTACAGTGAAATTACCTACGAGCAGTACTTC.

This clonotype was seen ten or more times. CDR3 sequence reads: CAWRDFKNSPLHF. CDR3 DNA: TGTGCCTGGAGGGACTTCAAAAATTCACCCCTCCACTTT. J is TRBJ1-6 and V is TRBV30, with no clear D. This CDR3 spans 13 amino acids. CDR1 and CDR2 (germline): GTSNPN, SVGIG (reference sequence). Trimming removed 3 bases at V and 7 bases at J, with 10 bases between.

Only a few counts were recorded for this clonotype. The chain joins TRBV7-9 to TRBJ2-1; D is unresolved. Trimming pared 3 bases from V and 7 bases from J, leaving 13 bases between. Germline V gene sequence: CDR1 SEHNR, CDR2 FQNEAQ (reference sequence). CDR3 length: 14 amino acids. The CDR3 bases are TGTGCCAGCAGCTTTGCCCCGACCGGTAATGAGCAGTTCTTC. The encoded protein is CASSFAPTGNEQFF.

Regarding this clonotype: Possible read error: a much larger clone is one base away. This chain joins TRBV27 and TRBJ2-2; D not certain. Trimming shortened V by 0 bases and J by 6 bases, and 5 bases separated the two germline ends. The CDR3 has 13 amino acids. Germline loops: CDR1 MNHEY, CDR2 SMNVEV (reference sequence). The CDR3 sequence: CASSLSYAGELFF. The CDR3 DNA reads as TGTGCCAGCAGTTTATCTTACGCCGGGGAGCTGTTTTTT.

Worth noting for this clonotype: One base away lies a much larger clone, so this may be a sequencing read error. The CDR3 DNA reads TGTGCCAGCAGCCAGCTTGTGGGATACGAGCAGTACTTC. It translates to CASSQLVGYEQYF. The chain employs TRBV14 and TRBJ2-7; D remains unclear. Looked up from germline, CDR1 is SGHDN and CDR2 is FVKESK. The CDR3 runs 13 residues. V shed 3 bases and J shed 4 bases, with 10 bases lying between them.

This clonotype was counted a few times. The chain links TRBV11-1 to TRBJ2-1; TRBD2 is a possible D gene (6 bases). Germline V CDR1 and CDR2: SGHAT, FQDESV (reference sequence). V lost 5 bases and J lost 4, with 15 bases in between. The CDR3 runs 15 residues. In DNA, the CDR3 is TGTGCCAGCAGCCAGAGCGGGCCCTGGTACAATGAGCAGTTCTTC. Amino acids: CASSQSGPWYNEQFF.

This clonotype was recorded many times. Written as DNA, the CDR3 is TGCGCCAGCAGCCAAGAAACAGGGGCCGTCTACACTGAAGCTTTCTTT. Encoded protein: CASSQETGAVYTEAFF. The V and J genes are TRBV4-1 and TRBJ1-1; 7 nucleotides align to TRBD1. In germline, CDR1 is MGHRA, CDR2 YSYEKL. The CDR3 runs 16 residues. V lost 0 bases to trimming and J lost 3 bases; unmatched junction nucleotides: 7.